This entry lists 14 T cell receptor beta chains sequenced from one sample in a study of blood T cell repertoires in COVID-19. Sequenced by immunoSEQ multiplex PCR; TCRdb stores in-frame clones only, minus some. The sample records about 80,000 clones, 88% being singletons. Input material: peripheral blood. These receptors were obtained from a woman older than 75 with acute or convalescent COVID-19.

This rearrangement joins TRBV5-6 to TRBJ2-1; D not certain. The CDR3 extends over 16 amino acids. The V end lost 4 bases, the J end lost 4 bases, and 18 bases lay between the germline ends. Germline V gives CDR1 SGHDT, CDR2 YYEEEE. This CDR3 is CASSPSLRVIYNEQFF. The CDR3 DNA sequence: TGTGCCAGCAGCCCCAGTTTACGGGTGATATACAATGAGCAGTTCTTC.

The chain uses TRBV6-6 and TRBJ2-5; 16 nucleotides match TRBD2. Germline CDR1 and CDR2: MNHNY and SVGAGI (reference sequence). Losses at the gene ends were 5 bases for V and 5 bases for J; bases not matched to a gene: 8. CDR3 size: 17 residues. CDR3 sequence: CASSRGTSGRAAETQYF. The CDR3 DNA sequence: TGTGCCAGCAGTCGGGGGACTAGCGGGAGGGCGGCTGAGACCCAGTACTTC.

The chain recombines TRBV19 with TRBJ2-3, with 10 bases that match TRBD2. CDR1 and CDR2 from the germline V gene are LNHDA and SQIVND (reference sequence). The trim removed 8 bases at V and 3 bases at J, leaving 5 bases unmatched. This CDR3 contains 14 residues. In DNA, the CDR3 is TGTGCCAGTCAAAGCGGGGGGGTAACAGATACGCAGTATTTT. Its translation: CASQSGGVTDTQYF.

The chain uses TRBV5-1 and TRBJ1-1; D gene ambiguous. V was trimmed by 0 bases and J by 3 bases, leaving 12 bases between them. CDR3 length equals 15 residues. The germline CDR1 and CDR2 sequences are SGHRS and YFSETQ. The CDR3 sequence is CASSLGGSQDTEAFF. CDR3 sequence (DNA): TGCGCCAGCAGCTTGGGAGGGTCTCAGGACACTGAAGCTTTCTTT.

The CDR3 bases are TGTGCCACCAGTGCCCCGCCGGTGGATACGCAGTATTTT. Translated: CATSAPPVDTQYF. The chain combines TRBV24-1 with TRBJ2-3; D remains unclear. V was shortened by 5 bases and J by 6 bases, with 11 bases between the two germline ends. Per the germline V gene, CDR1 is KGHDR and CDR2 is SFDVKD. This CDR3 is built from 13 residues.

The genes are TRBV28 and TRBJ1-5; D is possibly TRBD1 (6 bases). The CDR3 has 13 amino acids. Trimming pared 7 bases from V and 4 bases from J, leaving 11 bases between. In germline, CDR1 is MDHEN, CDR2 SYDVKM. The CDR3 DNA reads as TGTGCCAGCACGGGACAACCGAATCAGCCCCAGCATTTT. Protein product: CASTGQPNQPQHF.

This chain uses TRBV4-2 with TRBJ2-5; D perhaps matches TRBD2 (6 bases). The CDR3 totals 15 residues. The V gene's germline CDR1 is LGHNA and CDR2 YNFKEQ. With 3 bases removed from V and 6 bases from J, the gap between germline ends came to 17 bases. The CDR3 reads CASSQNRPTSKTQYF. DNA of the CDR3: TGTGCCAGCAGCCAGAACAGGCCGACTAGTAAGACCCAGTACTTC.

Here the CDR3 DNA reads TGTGCCACCAGCAGAGAGGCGGGACAGAAGAATGAAAAACTGTTTTTT. It encodes CATSREAGQKNEKLFF. The genes are TRBV15 and TRBJ1-4; 7 bases are shared with TRBD1. The V gene's germline CDR1 is LNHNV and CDR2 YYDKDF (reference sequence). The V segment lost 0 bases and the J segment 5 bases; nucleotides outside the gene matches: 6. This CDR3 contains 16 residues.

This sequence joins TRBV7-9 and TRBJ1-1; D is undetermined. Germline V gene sequence: CDR1 SEHNR, CDR2 FQNEAQ (reference sequence). This CDR3 spans 13 amino acids. The V end was cut by 7 bases, the J end by 2 bases, with 11 bases between. The CDR3 is CASILTVNTEAFF. In DNA form, the CDR3 reads TGTGCCAGCATCCTAACCGTAAACACTGAAGCTTTCTTT.

This chain joins TRBV11-2 and TRBJ2-5; the D gene is possibly TRBD2 (8 bases). Germline V CDR1 and CDR2: SGHAT, FQNNGV. V gave up 5 bases and J gave up 5 bases, with 21 bases separating them. There are 16 residues in the CDR3. CDR3 nucleotide sequence: TGTGCCAGCAGCCCGACCGGACTAGCAGGGGGGGAGACCCAGTACTTC. It yields the protein CASSPTGLAGGETQYF.

This clone was found once. The chain carries TRBV19 and TRBJ1-1, with D maybe TRBD1 (5 bases). V lost 10 bases to trimming and J lost 1 base, with 16 bases between them. Germline V gene data show CDR1 as LNHDA and CDR2 as SQIVND (reference sequence). The CDR3 extends over 14 amino acids. The CDR3 is CATRAGQGNTEAFF. In DNA form, the CDR3 reads TGTGCCACCAGGGCCGGCCAGGGGAACACTGAAGCTTTCTTT.

The chain combines TRBV7-6 with TRBJ1-1; D unclear. This CDR3 comprises 14 residues. V lost 5 bases, J lost 1 base, and 11 bases lay in between. The germline gives CDR1 SGHVS, CDR2 FNYEAQ. CDR3 sequence: CASSPERGNTEAFF. The CDR3 DNA reads as TGTGCCAGCAGCCCCGAACGGGGGAACACTGAAGCTTTCTTT. The full variable domain, in which reference TRBV7-6 and TRBJ1-1 provide the parts outside the CDR3, is GAGVSQSPRYKVTKRGQDVALRCDPISGHVSLYWYRQALGQGPEFLTYFNYEAQQDKSGLPNDRFSAERPEGSISTLTIQRTEQRDSAMYRCASSPERGNTEAFFGQGTRLTVV.

The chain carries TRBV5-1 and TRBJ2-7, with D maybe TRBD1 (7 bases). Trimming took 2 bases from V and 6 from J, leaving 15 bases between them. The CDR3 is 14 amino acids. CDR1 and CDR2 (germline): SGHRS, YFSETQ. CDR3 amino acids: CASSLDREVGEQYF. The CDR3 DNA sequence: TGCGCCAGCAGCTTAGACAGGGAGGTAGGCGAGCAGTACTTC.

The CDR3 sequence: CASSRAGQGAGNTIYF. The CDR3, as DNA: TGCGCCAGCAGCAGAGCCGGACAGGGGGCTGGAAACACCATATATTTT. The chain has TRBV5-1 and TRBJ1-3; 10 positions match TRBD1. The ends lost 4 bases at V and 2 bases at J; junction bases unmatched: 6. The CDR3 spans 16 residues. The germline gives CDR1 SGHRS, CDR2 YFSETQ.